What follows are 5 T cell receptor beta chains derived from one specimen sequenced in a study of cytomegalovirus exposure and HLA in healthy donors. A multiplex PCR was run with 60 Vbeta primers and 13 Jbeta primers. Some clones are missing from TCRdb's copy, which holds only in-frame ones; the method was immunoSEQ multiplex PCR. The sample shows some 200,000 clones, 82% of them seen only once. Sequencing was done on a sample of PBMCs. The receptors were sampled from a boy younger than 10 in good health and CMV-seronegative.

The rearrangement links TRBV6-6 to TRBJ1-4; 7 positions agree with TRBD1. The CDR3 consists of 15 residues. V lost 6 bases, J lost 2 bases, and 6 bases stayed unmatched. Per the germline V gene, CDR1 is MNHNY and CDR2 is SVGAGI (reference sequence). CDR3 region: CASSPGGQTNEKLFF. The CDR3 nucleotides read TGTGCCAGCAGCCCCGGGGGACAGACTAATGAAAAACTGTTTTTT.

This clone was seen a single time. The V call is TRBV15, the J call TRBJ2-5; 9 bases align to TRBD2. Per germline, CDR1 LNHNV and CDR2 YYDKDF (reference sequence). CDR3 length: 17 amino acids. The V segment lost 3 bases and the J segment 1 base; nucleotides outside the gene matches: 9. CDR3 DNA sequence: TGTGCCACCAGCAGGGGGGGTAGCGGGGGATTCCAAGAGACCCAGTACTTC. Its translation: CATSRGGSGGFQETQYF.

This CDR3 reads CSVVSGANVLTF. For the CDR3, the DNA is TGCAGCGTTGTATCTGGGGCCAACGTCCTGACTTTC. The V gene is TRBV29-1, the J gene TRBJ2-6; unclear D gene. Germline loops: CDR1 SQVTM, CDR2 ANQGSEA. This CDR3 has 12 residues. The V and J ends lost 4 bases and 1 base respectively, with 2 bases between them.

The chain combines TRBV19 with TRBJ2-3; D not certain. This CDR3 has 17 amino acids. Between the trimmed V and J ends, which lost 7 bases and 0 bases, there was a span of 20 bases. From germline, CDR1 is LNHDA and CDR2 SQIVND (reference sequence). The CDR3 nucleotides are TGTGCCAGTAAAAGAGGATTTGAGTCTTGGAGCACAGATACGCAGTATTTT. Translation: CASKRGFESWSTDTQYF.

V is TRBV4-2 and J is TRBJ2-2; D perhaps matches TRBD1 (5 bases). The CDR3 is made up of 16 amino acids. Per the germline V gene, CDR1 is LGHNA and CDR2 is YNFKEQ. Trimming cost V 1 base and J 1 base, with 10 bases left between them. This CDR3 reads CASSQVGAGNTGELFF. DNA for the CDR3: TGTGCCAGCAGCCAAGTAGGGGCCGGGAACACCGGGGAGCTGTTTTTT.